This T cell receptor (beta chain) was captured in a study of CD8 T cells in ankylosing spondylitis. Study-level findings and limits: It appeared that ankylosing spondylitis blood was characterized by a TCR beta motif of several highly homologous variants. In peripheral blood, disease-linked CD8+ clones occurred at relatively low frequencies.

TCRdb analysed the 5' RACE reads with MiXCR anew, one entry per CDR3 protein. The sample holds about 39,000 distinct CDR3 sequences, about a tenth seen once. Notes on this clonotype: What it binds is unknown.

Material: blood, either unsorted or a sorted T cell fraction (not recorded which). The receptor's source is a male donor with ankylosing spondylitis or in good health (not recorded which).

The CDR3 region is CASSLALMNTEAFF. As DNA, the CDR3 is TGTGCCAGCAGCTTAGCCCTTATGAACACTGAAGCTTTCTTT. V is TRBV5-4 and J is TRBJ1-1; D gene uncertain. The length of the CDR3 is 14 residues. CDR1 is SGHNT and CDR2 is YYREEE in the germline V gene (reference sequence). V was shortened by 2 bases and J by 0 bases, with 8 bases between the two germline ends.